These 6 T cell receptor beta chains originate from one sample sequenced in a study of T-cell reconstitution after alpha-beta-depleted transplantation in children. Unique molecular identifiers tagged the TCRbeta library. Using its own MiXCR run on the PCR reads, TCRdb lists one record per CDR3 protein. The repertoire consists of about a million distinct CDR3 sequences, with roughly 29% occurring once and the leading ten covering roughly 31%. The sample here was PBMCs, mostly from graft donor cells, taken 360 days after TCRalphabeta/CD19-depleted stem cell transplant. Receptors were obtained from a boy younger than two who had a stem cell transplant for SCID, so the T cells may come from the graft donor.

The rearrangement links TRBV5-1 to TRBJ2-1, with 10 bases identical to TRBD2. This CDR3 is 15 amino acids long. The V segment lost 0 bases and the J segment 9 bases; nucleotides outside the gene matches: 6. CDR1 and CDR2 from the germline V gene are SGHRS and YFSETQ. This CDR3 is CASSLGLAGDIEQFF. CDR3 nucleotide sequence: TGCGCCAGCAGCTTGGGGCTAGCGGGAGACATTGAGCAGTTCTTC.

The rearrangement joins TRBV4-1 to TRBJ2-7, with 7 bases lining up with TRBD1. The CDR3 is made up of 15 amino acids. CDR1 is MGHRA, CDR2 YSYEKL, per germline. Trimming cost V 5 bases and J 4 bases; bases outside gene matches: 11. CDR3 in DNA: TGCGCCAGCAGCACCAGACAGGGTAGCCAGTACGAGCAGTACTTC. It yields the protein CASSTRQGSQYEQYF.

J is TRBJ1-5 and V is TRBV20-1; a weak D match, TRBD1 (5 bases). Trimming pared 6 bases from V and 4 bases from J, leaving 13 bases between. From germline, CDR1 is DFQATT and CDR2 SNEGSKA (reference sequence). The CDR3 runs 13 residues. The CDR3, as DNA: TGCAGTGCGTGGGGGGGGGGGAATCAGCCCCAGCATTTT. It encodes CSAWGGGNQPQHF.

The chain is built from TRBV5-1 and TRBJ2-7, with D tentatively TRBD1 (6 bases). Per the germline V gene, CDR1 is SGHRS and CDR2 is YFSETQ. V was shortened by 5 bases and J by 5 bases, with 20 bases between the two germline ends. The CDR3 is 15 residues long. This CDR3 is CASSPGQFPIHEQYF. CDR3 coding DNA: TGCGCCAGCAGTCCGGGACAATTCCCCATCCACGAGCAGTACTTC.

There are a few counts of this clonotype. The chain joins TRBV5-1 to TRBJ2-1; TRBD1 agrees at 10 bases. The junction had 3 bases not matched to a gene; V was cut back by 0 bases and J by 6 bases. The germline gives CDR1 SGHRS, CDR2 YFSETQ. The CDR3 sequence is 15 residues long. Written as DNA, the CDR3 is TGCGCCAGCAGCTTGGAGTGGACAGGGGGCAATGAGCAGTTCTTC. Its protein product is CASSLEWTGGNEQFF.

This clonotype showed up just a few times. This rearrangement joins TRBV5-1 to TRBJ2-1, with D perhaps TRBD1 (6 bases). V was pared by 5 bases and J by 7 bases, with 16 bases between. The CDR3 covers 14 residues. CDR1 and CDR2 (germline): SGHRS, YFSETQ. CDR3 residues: CASRRGTSTNEQFF. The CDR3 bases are TGCGCCAGCAGAAGGGGGACATCGACTAATGAGCAGTTCTTC. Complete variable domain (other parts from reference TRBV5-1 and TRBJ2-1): KAGVTQTPRYLIKTRGQQVTLSCSPISGHRSVSWYQQTPGQGLQFLFEYFSETQRNKGNFPGRFSGRQFSNSRSEMNVSTLELGDSALYLCASRRGTSTNEQFFGPGTRLTVL.